This is a list of T cell receptor beta chains from one sample in a study of shared clonotypes between healthy human individuals. Method: immunoSEQ multiplex PCR; TCRdb's copy keeps in-frame clones and lacks some. The sample holds over 850,000 clones; around 78% are singletons and the top ten take under 0.65%. The sequenced sample was memory CD4+ T cells from PBMCs. The receptors were sampled from a man aged 18-30 years in good health. Some clones in this sample may be carry-over from other donors' samples. CDR3s include the opening cysteine and the closing phenylalanine or tryptophan. Fields, in order: CDR3 DNA, CDR3 protein, V gene, clone size, J gene, CDR3 length, D gene. A D gene is named only where the DNA matches it firmly. Clone size is stated in some rows and not others, as once, few, many or a class when expanded.

TGCAGCGTTGAGGGTAGCGGGGCCAGCACAGATACGCAGTATTTT,CSVEGSGASTDTQYF,TRBV29-1,NA,TRBJ2-3,15,TRBD2
TGTGCCAGCAGTACAATCTCCTACGAGCAGTACTTC,CASSTISYEQYF,TRBV7-9,NA,TRBJ2-7,12,NA
TGTGCCAGCAGTCCAAATGGACAGGGGGCGTATGGCTACACCTTC,CASSPNGQGAYGYTF,TRBV28,few,TRBJ1-2,15,TRBD1
TGTTCGACGGACAGGCTTGCCCCCTACGAGCAGTACTTC,CSTDRLAPYEQYF,TRBV6-1,NA,TRBJ2-7,13,TRBD1
TGTGCCAGCAGCCGGGTGCCGCTGGCTAATGAAAAACTGTTTTTT,CASSRVPLANEKLFF,TRBV11-2,NA,TRBJ1-4,15,NA
TGCGCCAGCAGCTTGCCGGGACAGGCCCTTTCTGGAAACACCATATATTTT,CASSLPGQALSGNTIYF,TRBV5-1,NA,TRBJ1-3,17,TRBD1
TGTGCCAGCAGGAGGGGACAGGGCTATGGCTACACCTTC,CASRRGQGYGYTF,TRBV6-5,NA,TRBJ1-2,13,TRBD1
TGCGCCAGCAGCCAAGTTAGCGGGAGGGCCGGCACCGGGGAGCTGTTTTTT,CASSQVSGRAGTGELFF,TRBV4-3,NA,TRBJ2-2,17,TRBD2
TGCAGTGAAGTCCGGGGAGGAGAGACCCAGTACTTC,CSEVRGGETQYF,TRBV29-1,NA,TRBJ2-5,12,NA
TGCGCCAGCAGCTCCGTAGCGGGTGGGAATGAGCAGTTCTTC,CASSSVAGGNEQFF,TRBV5-1,NA,TRBJ2-1,14,TRBD2
TGCGCCAGCAGCTTGGCCCCGGGAGGATACGAGCAGTACTTC,CASSLAPGGYEQYF,TRBV5-1,NA,TRBJ2-7,14,TRBD2
TGTGCCAGCAGCTTAGGAGGGGAGTCTCGGTACAATGAGCAGTTCTTC,CASSLGGESRYNEQFF,TRBV11-1,many,TRBJ2-1,16,NA
TGCAGCGTTTCCTTCTCTGGAAACACCATATATTTT,CSVSFSGNTIYF,TRBV29-1,NA,TRBJ1-3,12,NA
TGCGCCAGCAGCTTGGGGTCAGGGCCGGGTACGCAGTATTTT,CASSLGSGPGTQYF,TRBV5-1,NA,TRBJ2-3,14,NA
TGTGCCAGCAGCCACTCAGGGACGAATGAGCAGTTCTTC,CASSHSGTNEQFF,TRBV11-1,NA,TRBJ2-1,13,NA